This entry features one TCR beta chain sequence. The target antigen is unknown. Method: immunoSEQ multiplex PCR; TCRdb's copy keeps in-frame clones and lacks some. The sample holds roughly 150,000 clones, over 85% seen once. The sample is drawn from a study of T cell responses to AZD1222 COVID-19 vaccine. Overall study: Pooled together were second doses at about 4 or about 12 weeks.

Trimming stripped 7 bases from V and 3 bases from J, with 9 bases between. The CDR3 covers 12 residues. Germline values: CDR1 MNHEY, CDR2 SVGAGI. Study results and limitations: Females outnumbered males among donors, who were mostly white British; clonal diversity was possibly underestimated.

The sequence came from an adult in good health. The material sequenced was peripheral blood, taken on day 0 of AZD1222 vaccination. V and J are TRBV6-5 and TRBJ1-2; D is possibly TRBD1 (5 bases). As DNA, the CDR3 is TGTGCCAGCAACCAGGGTTACTATGGCTACACCTTC. Translated: CASNQGYYGYTF.